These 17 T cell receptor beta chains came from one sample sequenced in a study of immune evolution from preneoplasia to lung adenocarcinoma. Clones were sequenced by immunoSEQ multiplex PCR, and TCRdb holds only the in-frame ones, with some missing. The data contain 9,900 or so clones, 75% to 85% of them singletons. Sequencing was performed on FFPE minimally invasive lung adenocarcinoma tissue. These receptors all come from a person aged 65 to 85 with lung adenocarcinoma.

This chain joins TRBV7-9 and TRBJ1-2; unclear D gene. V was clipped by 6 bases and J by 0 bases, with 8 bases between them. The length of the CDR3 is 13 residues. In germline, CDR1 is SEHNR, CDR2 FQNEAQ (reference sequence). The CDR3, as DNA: TGTGCCAGCAGACCCAGCCCTAACTATGGCTACACCTTC. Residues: CASRPSPNYGYTF.

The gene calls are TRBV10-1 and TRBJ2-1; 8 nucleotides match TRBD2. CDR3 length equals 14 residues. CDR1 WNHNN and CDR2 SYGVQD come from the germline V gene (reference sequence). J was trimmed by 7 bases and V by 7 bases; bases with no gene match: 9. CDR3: CASTSGRRNNEQFF. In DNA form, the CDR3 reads TGCGCCAGCACAAGCGGGAGAAGGAATAATGAGCAGTTCTTC.

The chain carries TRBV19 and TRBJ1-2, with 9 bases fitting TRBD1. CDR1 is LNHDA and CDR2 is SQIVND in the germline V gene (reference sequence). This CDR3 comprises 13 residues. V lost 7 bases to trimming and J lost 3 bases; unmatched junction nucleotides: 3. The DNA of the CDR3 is TGTGCCAGTAACGACAGGGGGGACTATGGCTACACCTTC. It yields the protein CASNDRGDYGYTF.

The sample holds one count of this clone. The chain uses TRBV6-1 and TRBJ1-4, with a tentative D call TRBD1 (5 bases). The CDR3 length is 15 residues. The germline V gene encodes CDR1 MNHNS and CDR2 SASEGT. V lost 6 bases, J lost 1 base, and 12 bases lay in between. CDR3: CASSTQGITNEKLFF. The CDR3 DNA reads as TGTGCCAGCAGCACCCAGGGTATAACTAATGAAAAACTGTTTTTT.

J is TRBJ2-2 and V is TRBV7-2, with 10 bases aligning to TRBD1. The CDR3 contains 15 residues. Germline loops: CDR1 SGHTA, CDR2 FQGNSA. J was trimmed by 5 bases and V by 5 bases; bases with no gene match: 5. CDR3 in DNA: TGTGCCAGCAGCCGCGGGACAGGGGCAACCGGGGAGCTGTTTTTT. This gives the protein CASSRGTGATGELFF. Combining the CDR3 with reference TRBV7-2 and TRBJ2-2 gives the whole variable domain GAGVSQSPSNKVTEKGKDVELRCDPISGHTALYWYRQSLGQGLEFLIYFQGNSAPDKSGLPSDRFSAERTGGSVSTLTIQRTQQEDSAVYLCASSRGTGATGELFFGEGSRLTVL.

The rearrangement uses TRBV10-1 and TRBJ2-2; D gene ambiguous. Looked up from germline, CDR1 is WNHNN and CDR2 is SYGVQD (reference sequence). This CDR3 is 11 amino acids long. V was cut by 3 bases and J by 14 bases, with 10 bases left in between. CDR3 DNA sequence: TGCGCCAGCAGTGAAGGGCCACGTCTGTTTTTT. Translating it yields CASSEGPRLFF.

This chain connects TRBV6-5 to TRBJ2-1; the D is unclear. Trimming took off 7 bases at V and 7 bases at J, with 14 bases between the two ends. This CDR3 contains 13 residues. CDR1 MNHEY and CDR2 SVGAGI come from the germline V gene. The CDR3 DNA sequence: TGTGCCAGCACCCAGCATTCGGAGAATGAGCAGTTCTTC. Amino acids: CASTQHSENEQFF.

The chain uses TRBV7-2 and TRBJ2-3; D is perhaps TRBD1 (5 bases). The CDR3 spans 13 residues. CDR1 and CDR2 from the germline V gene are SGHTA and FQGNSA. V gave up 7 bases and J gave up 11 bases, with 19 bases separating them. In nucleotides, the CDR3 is TGTGCCAGCAACCTAAAAGGGGCAATTAGGCAGTATTTT. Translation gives CASNLKGAIRQYF. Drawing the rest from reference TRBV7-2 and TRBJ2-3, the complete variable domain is GAGVSQSPSNKVTEKGKDVELRCDPISGHTALYWYRQSLGQGLEFLIYFQGNSAPDKSGLPSDRFSAERTGGSVSTLTIQRTQQEDSAVYLCASNLKGAIRQYFGPGTRLTVL.

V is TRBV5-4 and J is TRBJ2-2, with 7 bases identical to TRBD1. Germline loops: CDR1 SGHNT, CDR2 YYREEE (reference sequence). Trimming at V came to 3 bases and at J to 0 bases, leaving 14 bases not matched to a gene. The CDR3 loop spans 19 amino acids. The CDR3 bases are TGTGCCAGCAGCTGGATAATGGTTCCGGGACAGTCGAACACCGGGGAGCTGTTTTTT. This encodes CASSWIMVPGQSNTGELFF.

CDR3 coding DNA: TGTGCCAGCAGCGCGCGACAGGGGCTCGGGGAGCTGTTTTTT. This encodes CASSARQGLGELFF. V is TRBV11-3 and J is TRBJ2-2; 8 bases are a match to TRBD1. CDR1 is SGHNT, CDR2 YENEEA, per germline. The CDR3 is made up of 14 amino acids. The ends lost 5 bases at V and 7 bases at J; junction bases unmatched: 6.

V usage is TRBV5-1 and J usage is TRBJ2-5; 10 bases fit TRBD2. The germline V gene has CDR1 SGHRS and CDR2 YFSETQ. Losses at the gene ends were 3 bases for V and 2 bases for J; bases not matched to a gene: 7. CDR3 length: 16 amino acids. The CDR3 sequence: CASSSLAGGGQETQYF. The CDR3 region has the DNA TGCGCCAGCAGCTCGTTAGCGGGAGGAGGGCAAGAGACCCAGTACTTC.

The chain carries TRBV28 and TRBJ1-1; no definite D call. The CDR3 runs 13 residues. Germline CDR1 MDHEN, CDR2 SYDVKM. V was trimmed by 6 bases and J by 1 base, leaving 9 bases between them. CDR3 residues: CASRPNQNTEAFF. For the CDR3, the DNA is TGTGCCAGCAGGCCAAACCAGAACACTGAAGCTTTCTTT.

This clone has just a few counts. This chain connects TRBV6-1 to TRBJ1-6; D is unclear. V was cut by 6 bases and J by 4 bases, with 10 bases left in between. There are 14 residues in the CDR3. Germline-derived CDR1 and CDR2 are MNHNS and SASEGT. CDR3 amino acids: CASSPGPYNSPLHF. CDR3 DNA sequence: TGTGCCAGCAGCCCGGGTCCTTATAATTCACCCCTCCACTTT.

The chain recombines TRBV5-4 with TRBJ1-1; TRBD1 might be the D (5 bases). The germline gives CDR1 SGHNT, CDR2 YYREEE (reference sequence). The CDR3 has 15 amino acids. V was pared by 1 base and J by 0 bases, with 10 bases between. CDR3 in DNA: TGTGCCAGCAGCTTGCTGGGGCAAGTGAACACTGAAGCTTTCTTT. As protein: CASSLLGQVNTEAFF.

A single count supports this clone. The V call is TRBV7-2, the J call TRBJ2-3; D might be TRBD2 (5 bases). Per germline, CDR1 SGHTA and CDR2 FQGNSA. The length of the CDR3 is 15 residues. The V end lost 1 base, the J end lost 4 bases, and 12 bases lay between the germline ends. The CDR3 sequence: CASSLGRFSADTQYF. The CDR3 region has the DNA TGTGCCAGCAGCTTAGGGCGTTTTAGCGCAGATACGCAGTATTTT.

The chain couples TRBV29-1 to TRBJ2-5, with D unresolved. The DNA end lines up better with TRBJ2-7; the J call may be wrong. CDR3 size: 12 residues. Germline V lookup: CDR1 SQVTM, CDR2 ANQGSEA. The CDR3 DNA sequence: TGCAGCGTCCGGGCGGTAAGCTACGAGCAGTACTTC. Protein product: CSVRAVSYEQYF.

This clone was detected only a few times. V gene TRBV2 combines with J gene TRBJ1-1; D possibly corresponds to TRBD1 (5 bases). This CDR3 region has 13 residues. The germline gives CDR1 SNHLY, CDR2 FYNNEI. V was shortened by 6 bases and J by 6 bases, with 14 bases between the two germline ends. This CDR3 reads CASRSMDKAEAFF. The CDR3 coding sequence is TGTGCCAGCAGGTCCATGGACAAGGCTGAAGCTTTCTTT.